This T cell receptor (beta chain) stems from a study of cytomegalovirus exposure and HLA in healthy donors. Turning to the study itself: Prior work identified around 120 million unique TCR beta sequences in 150 million to 200 million T cells. The Caucasian-associated ancestry cluster held less than 85% of around 380 genotyped donors. Study conclusions and caveats: CMV serostatus was the sole immune exposure data available.

The PCR had 60 Vbeta and 13 Jbeta primers. TCRdb's table, derived via immunoSEQ multiplex PCR, lists solely in-frame clones and lacks some. The sample lists approximately 150,000 clones; approximately 68% were seen once. Donors in the study were healthy people who gave bone marrow. As to this clone: Antigen unknown.

The sample taken for sequencing was PBMCs. The sequence was obtained from a man aged 35 to 55 in good health and CMV-seronegative.

This chain's CDR3 is CASSRQGASTEAFF. CDR3 coding DNA: TGTGCCAGCAGCCGACAGGGGGCGAGCACTGAAGCTTTCTTT. The V and J genes are TRBV7-2 and TRBJ1-1; 10 bases line up with TRBD1. This CDR3 has 14 amino acids. V lost 5 bases, J lost 4 bases, and 4 bases stayed unmatched. In germline, CDR1 is SGHTA, CDR2 FQGNSA.